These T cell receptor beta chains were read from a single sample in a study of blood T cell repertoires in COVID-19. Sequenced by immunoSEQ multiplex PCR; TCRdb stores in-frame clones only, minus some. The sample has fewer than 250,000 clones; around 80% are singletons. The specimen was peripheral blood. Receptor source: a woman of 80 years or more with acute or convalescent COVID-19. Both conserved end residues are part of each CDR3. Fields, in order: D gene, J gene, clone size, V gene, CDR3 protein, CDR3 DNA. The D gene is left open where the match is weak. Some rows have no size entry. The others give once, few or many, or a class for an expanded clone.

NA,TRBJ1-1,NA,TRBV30,CAWSDGGGKAFF,TGTGCCTGGAGTGACGGGGGAGGCAAAGCTTTCTTT
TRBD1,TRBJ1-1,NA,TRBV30,CAWSYPYRDRDQAFF,TGTGCCTGGAGTTACCCTTACCGTGACAGGGACCAAGCTTTCTTT
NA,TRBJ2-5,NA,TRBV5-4,CASSLAGGRETQYF,TGTGCCAGCAGCTTGGCAGGGGGGCGAGAGACCCAGTACTTC
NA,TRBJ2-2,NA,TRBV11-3,CASSSRLGNTGELFF,TGTGCCAGCAGCTCTAGGTTGGGGAACACCGGGGAGCTGTTTTTT
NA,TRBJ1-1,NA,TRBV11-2,CASSLERGGSAEAFF,TGTGCCAGCAGCTTAGAGAGGGGGGGTAGCGCTGAAGCTTTCTTT
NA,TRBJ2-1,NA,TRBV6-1,CASSEQARVEQFF,TGTGCCAGCAGTGAGCAAGCCAGGGTCGAGCAGTTCTTC
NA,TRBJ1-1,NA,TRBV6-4,CASRPEGGMNTEAFF,TGTGCCAGCAGACCGGAAGGGGGAATGAACACTGAAGCTTTCTTT
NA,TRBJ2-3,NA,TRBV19,CASSIPRVTDTQYF,TGTGCCAGTAGTATCCCGAGGGTCACAGATACGCAGTATTTT
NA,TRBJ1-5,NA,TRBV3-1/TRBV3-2,CASSQDVGNQPQHF,TGTGCCAGCAGCCAAGATGTCGGCAATCAGCCCCAGCATTTT
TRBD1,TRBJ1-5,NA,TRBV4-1,CASSQGTGGGNQPQHF,TGCGCCAGCAGCCAAGGGACAGGAGGGGGAAATCAGCCCCAGCATTTT
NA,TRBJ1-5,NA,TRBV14,CASSRGGASNQPQHF,TGTGCCAGCAGCCGAGGGGGGGCATCCAATCAGCCCCAGCATTTT
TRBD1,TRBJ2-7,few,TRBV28,CASSRQGQGFEQYF,TGTGCCAGCAGCCGTCAGGGACAGGGGTTCGAGCAGTACTTC
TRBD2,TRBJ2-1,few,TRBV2,CASRASGGTPNEQFF,TGTGCCAGCAGAGCTAGCGGGGGGACTCCCAATGAGCAGTTCTTC
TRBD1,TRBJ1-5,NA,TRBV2,CASSGDRGYGQPQHF,TGTGCCAGCAGTGGGGACAGGGGGTACGGTCAGCCCCAGCATTTT
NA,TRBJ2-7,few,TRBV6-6,CASSPNIIPAGSYEQYF,TGTGCCAGCAGTCCAAATATAATTCCTGCGGGCTCCTACGAGCAGTACTTC
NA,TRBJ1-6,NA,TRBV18,CASSPGTADSPLHF,TGTGCCAGCTCACCAGGAACCGCGGATTCACCCCTCCACTTT